The 9 T cell receptor beta chains given below trace back to one sample, sequenced in a study of PD-1 blockade in classical Hodgkin lymphoma. Following autologous stem cell transplantation, relapse occurred in every patient, and exposure to brentuximab vedotin varied. Data came from immunoSEQ multiplex PCR; TCRdb stores just in-frame clones and leaves some out. The top ten clones hold 8% of a sample with approximately 73,000 clones, just over 90% of them seen once. The source material was peripheral blood mononuclear cells (PBMCs), sampled at baseline. The receptors were sampled from a human donor with classical Hodgkin lymphoma.

The chain joins TRBV19 to TRBJ1-4; possibly TRBD1 for D (6 bases). In germline, CDR1 is LNHDA, CDR2 SQIVND (reference sequence). This CDR3 region has 14 residues. The V and J ends lost 2 bases and 5 bases respectively, with 9 bases between them. CDR3 loop: CASSIRQANEKLFF. CDR3 bases: TGTGCCAGTAGTATAAGACAGGCGAATGAAAAACTGTTTTTT.

J is TRBJ2-3 and V is TRBV5-6, with D uncertain. The V gene's germline CDR1 is SGHDT and CDR2 YYEEEE. The V and J ends lost 4 bases and 3 bases respectively, with 3 bases between them. This CDR3 comprises 11 residues. CDR3 sequence reads: CASSKTDTQYF. The CDR3 DNA follows: TGTGCCAGCAGCAAAACAGATACGCAGTATTTT. The full variable domain, rest sourced from reference TRBV5-6 and TRBJ2-3, is DAGVTQSPTHLIKTRGQQVTLRCSPKSGHDTVSWYQQALGQGPQFIFQYYEEEERQRGNFPDRFSGHQFPNYSSELNVNALLLGDSALYLCASSKTDTQYFGPGTRLTVL.

V gene TRBV19 combines with J gene TRBJ1-2; D call uncertain. This CDR3 contains 12 residues. Germline V gives CDR1 LNHDA, CDR2 SQIVND (reference sequence). The CDR3: CVSEGTNYGYTF. The DNA of the CDR3 is TGTGTCAGCGAAGGGACTAACTATGGCTACACCTTC.

This clone was recorded only once. J is TRBJ1-1 and V is TRBV27, with D possibly being TRBD1 (5 bases). CDR1 is MNHEY and CDR2 is SMNVEV in the germline V gene (reference sequence). V dropped 7 bases and J dropped 4 bases, with 31 bases sitting between them. CDR3 length equals 19 residues. The DNA for the CDR3 is TGTGCCAGCACTCCTGTGGGTTGGCAGGGAGGCGACATGAGCACTGAAGCTTTCTTT. This encodes CASTPVGWQGGDMSTEAFF.

This chain uses TRBV18 with TRBJ2-5, with TRBD2 identical over 14 bases. The length of the CDR3 is 16 residues. Trimming at V came to 1 base and at J to 4 bases, leaving 2 bases not matched to a gene. Germline CDR1 KGHSH, CDR2 LQKENI. CDR3 bases: TGTGCCAGCTCACCACGTGGACTAGCGGGAGGAGAGACCCAGTACTTC. It encodes CASSPRGLAGGETQYF.

In its sample, this clone was seen once. The rearrangement uses TRBV6-1 and TRBJ1-1, with D perhaps TRBD1 (5 bases). The length of the CDR3 is 14 residues. CDR1 and CDR2 (germline): MNHNS, SASEGT. Deletions cut 3 bases from V and 6 bases from J, with 14 bases between. The CDR3 spells CASSEGRWGAEAFF. DNA for the CDR3: TGTGCCAGCAGTGAGGGACGTTGGGGAGCTGAAGCTTTCTTT.

Comment on this clone: A read error may produce the germline difference seen at one junction end. This chain joins TRBV18 and TRBJ2-7; D perhaps matches TRBD2 (6 bases). Germline V gives CDR1 KGHSH, CDR2 LQKENI. The CDR3 length is 14 residues. CDR3 sequence: CASSPSTSFDEQCF. DNA of the CDR3: TGTGCCAGCTCGCCCTCCACTAGCTTCGACGAGCAGTGCTTC.

The rearrangement links TRBV11-2 to TRBJ2-7, with TRBD2 identical over 8 bases. This CDR3 is 16 amino acids long. V shed 5 bases, J shed 2 bases, and the junction held 11 bases outside the gene matches. Germline V gives CDR1 SGHAT, CDR2 FQNNGV. Here the CDR3 DNA reads TGTGCCAGCAGCCCTGCGGGGGGCTTGAATCCCTACGAGCAGTACTTC. This encodes CASSPAGGLNPYEQYF.

The gene calls are TRBV5-1 and TRBJ2-1, with 7 bases fitting TRBD1. The CDR3 is 14 residues long. V shed 5 bases and J 6 bases; nucleotides not matched to a gene: 8. Looked up from germline, CDR1 is SGHRS and CDR2 is YFSETQ. Here the CDR3 DNA reads TGCGCCAGCAGTACCGGGACAGCCAGCAATGAGCAGTTCTTC. The encoded protein is CASSTGTASNEQFF.